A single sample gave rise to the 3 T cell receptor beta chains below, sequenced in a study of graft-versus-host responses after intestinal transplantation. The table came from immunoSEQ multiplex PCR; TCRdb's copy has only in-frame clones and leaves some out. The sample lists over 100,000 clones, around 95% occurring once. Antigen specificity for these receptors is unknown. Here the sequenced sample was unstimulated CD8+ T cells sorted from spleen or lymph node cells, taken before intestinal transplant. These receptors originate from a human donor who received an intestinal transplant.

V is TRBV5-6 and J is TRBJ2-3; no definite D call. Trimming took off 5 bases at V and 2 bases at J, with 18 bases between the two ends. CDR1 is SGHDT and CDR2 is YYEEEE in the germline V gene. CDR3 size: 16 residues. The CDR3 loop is CASRRPRAANTDTQYF. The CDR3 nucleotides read TGTGCCAGCAGGCGGCCGAGAGCAGCTAACACAGATACGCAGTATTTT. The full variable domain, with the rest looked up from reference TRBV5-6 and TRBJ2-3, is DAGVTQSPTHLIKTRGQQVTLRCSPKSGHDTVSWYQQALGQGPQFIFQYYEEEERQRGNFPDRFSGHQFPNYSSELNVNALLLGDSALYLCASRRPRAANTDTQYFGPGTRLTVL.

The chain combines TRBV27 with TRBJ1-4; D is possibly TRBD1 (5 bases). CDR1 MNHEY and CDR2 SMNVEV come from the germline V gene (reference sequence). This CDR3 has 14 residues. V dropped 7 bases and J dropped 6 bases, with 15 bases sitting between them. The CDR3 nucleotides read TGTGCCAGCACCTTAAGGGGAGGGGATGAAAAACTGTTTTTT. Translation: CASTLRGGDEKLFF.

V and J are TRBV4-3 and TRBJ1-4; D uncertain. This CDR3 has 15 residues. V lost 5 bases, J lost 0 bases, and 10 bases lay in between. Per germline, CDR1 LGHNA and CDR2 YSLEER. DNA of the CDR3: TGCGCCAGCAGCAGGGCCTCCGCAACTAATGAAAAACTGTTTTTT. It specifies CASSRASATNEKLFF.